The subject of this entry is one T cell receptor beta chain. Its target is not known. One entry per CDR3 protein, called by TCRdb with MiXCR from the reads. There are roughly 860,000 distinct CDR3 sequences in the sample; over 25% occur only once, and approximately 13% lies in the top ten. CDR1 and CDR2 from the germline V gene are LGHNA and YSLEER. With 0 bases removed from V and 4 bases from J, the gap between germline ends came to 11 bases. CDR3 size: 15 residues. The data belong to a study of T cell repertoires in cytomegalovirus infection. Study as a whole: Alongside well-studied HLA-B-restricted CMV epitopes, recently identified HLA-C-restricted CMV epitopes were also used. TCR beta signatures that were public indicated CMV infection and matching HLA type. Study results and limitations: Ex vivo, HLA-C-restricted CMV-specific TCR beta clonotypes prevailed over the rest of the response.

The sequence was obtained from a human donor in good health (CMV status not recorded). Some clones in this sample may be carry-over from other donors' samples. Sequencing was performed on cultured CD8+ T cells from PBMCs, taken from culture after CMV antigen stimulation. This rearrangement joins TRBV4-3 to TRBJ2-3; D gene uncertain. The CDR3 is CASSQELGIPDTQYF. CDR3 nucleotides: TGCGCCAGCAGCCAAGAGCTAGGAATCCCAGATACGCAGTATTTT.